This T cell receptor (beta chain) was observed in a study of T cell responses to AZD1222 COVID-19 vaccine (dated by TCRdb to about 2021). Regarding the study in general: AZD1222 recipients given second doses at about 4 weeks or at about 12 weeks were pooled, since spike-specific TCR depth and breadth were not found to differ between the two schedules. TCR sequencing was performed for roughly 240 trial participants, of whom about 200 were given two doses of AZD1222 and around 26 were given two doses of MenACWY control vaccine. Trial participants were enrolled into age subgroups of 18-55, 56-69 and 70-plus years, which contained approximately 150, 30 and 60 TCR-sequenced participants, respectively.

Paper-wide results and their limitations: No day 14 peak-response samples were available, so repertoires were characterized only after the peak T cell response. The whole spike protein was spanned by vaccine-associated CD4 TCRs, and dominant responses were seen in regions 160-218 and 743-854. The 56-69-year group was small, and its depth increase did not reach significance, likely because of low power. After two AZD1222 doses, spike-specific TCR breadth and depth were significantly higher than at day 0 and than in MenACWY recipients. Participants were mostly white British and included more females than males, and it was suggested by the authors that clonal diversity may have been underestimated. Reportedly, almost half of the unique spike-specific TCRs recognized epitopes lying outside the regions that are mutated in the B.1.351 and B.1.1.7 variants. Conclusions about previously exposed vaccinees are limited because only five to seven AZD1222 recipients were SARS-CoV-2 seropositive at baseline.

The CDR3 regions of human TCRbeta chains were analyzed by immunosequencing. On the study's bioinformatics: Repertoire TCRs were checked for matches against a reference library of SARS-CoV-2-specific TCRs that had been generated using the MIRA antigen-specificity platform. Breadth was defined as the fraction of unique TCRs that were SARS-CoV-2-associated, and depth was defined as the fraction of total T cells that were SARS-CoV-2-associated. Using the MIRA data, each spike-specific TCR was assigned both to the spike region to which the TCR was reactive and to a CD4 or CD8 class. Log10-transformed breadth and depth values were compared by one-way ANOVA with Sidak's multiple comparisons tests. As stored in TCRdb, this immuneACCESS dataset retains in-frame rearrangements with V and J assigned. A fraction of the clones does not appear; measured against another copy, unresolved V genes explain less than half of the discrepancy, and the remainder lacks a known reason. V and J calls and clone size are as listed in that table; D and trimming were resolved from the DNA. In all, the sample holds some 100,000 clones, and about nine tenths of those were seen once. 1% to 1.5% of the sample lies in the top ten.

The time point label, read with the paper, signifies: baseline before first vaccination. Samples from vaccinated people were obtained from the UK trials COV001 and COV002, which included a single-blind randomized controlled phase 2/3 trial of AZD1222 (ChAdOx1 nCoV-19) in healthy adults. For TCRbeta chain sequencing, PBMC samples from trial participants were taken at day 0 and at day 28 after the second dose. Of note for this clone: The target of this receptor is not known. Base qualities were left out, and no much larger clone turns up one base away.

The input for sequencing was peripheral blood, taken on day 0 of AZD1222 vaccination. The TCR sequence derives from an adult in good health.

CDR3 loop: CASSFRYSDRATQYF. The nucleotide sequence reads as follows: TGTGCCAGCAGCTTCAGGTACAGTGATCGTGCGACCCAGTACTTC. The chain links TRBV5-4 with TRBJ2-5; no D gene is confidently identified. Taken from cysteine to phenylalanine, the CDR3 has 15 residues. The read is trimmed to its CDR3 DNA, 45 bases read in frame from base 1. V lost 2 bases and J lost 7 bases; the stretch between them is 18 bases long. CDR1 is given as SGHNT and CDR2 as YYREEE, both from the germline V gene (reference sequence).